The 26 T cell receptor beta chains below all came from one sample that was sequenced in a study of identical twins. TCRdb reprocessed the 5' RACE reads with MiXCR, giving one entry per CDR3 protein. The sample includes around 530,000 distinct CDR3 sequences, approximately 16% seen only once; the top ten take around 0.48%. This sample also belongs to another study, concerning yellow fever vaccine responses in identical twins.

Material for sequencing was CD4+ T cells sorted from blood. Receptors were obtained from a woman in her late teens or twenties in good health.

The chain links TRBV2 to TRBJ1-5; D is perhaps TRBD1 (5 bases). Trimming cost V 2 bases and J 4 bases, with 9 bases left between them. Germline assignment: CDR1 SNHLY and CDR2 FYNNEI. The CDR3 length is 14 residues. The CDR3 sequence is CASSERDRNQPQHF. In nucleotides, the CDR3 is TGTGCCAGCAGTGAAAGGGACCGAAATCAGCCCCAGCATTTT.

The V gene is TRBV4-1, the J gene TRBJ2-1; TRBD2 agrees at 9 bases. The CDR3 contains 16 residues. J gave up 15 bases and V 0 bases, and 15 bases lay outside the gene matches. The V gene's germline CDR1 is MGHRA and CDR2 YSYEKL. CDR3 DNA sequence: TGCGCCAGCAGCCAAGATCGGGTGGCGGGAGGGCGGAAAAGGTTCTTC. Protein: CASSQDRVAGGRKRFF.

This clonotype has ten or more counts. The chain recombines TRBV29-1 with TRBJ1-2, with D uncertain. CDR3 size: 15 residues. Germline V lookup: CDR1 SQVTM, CDR2 ANQGSEA. Between the trimmed V and J ends, which lost 2 bases and 4 bases, there was a span of 17 bases. The CDR3 loop reads CSVEPWSRSAYGYTF. The CDR3 DNA sequence: TGCAGCGTTGAACCGTGGAGCCGATCGGCCTATGGCTACACCTTC.

The J gene is TRBJ2-1, the V gene TRBV6-1; 11 bases match TRBD2. V dropped 5 bases and J dropped 6; count of bases not matched to a gene: 9. There are 16 residues in the CDR3. The germline gives CDR1 MNHNS, CDR2 SASEGT. CDR3 sequence: CASSTEGLAVFNEQFF. CDR3 in DNA: TGTGCCAGCAGTACGGAGGGACTAGCGGTCTTCAATGAGCAGTTCTTC.

This chain uses TRBV20-1 with TRBJ1-1; 7 bases align to TRBD1. The V gene's germline CDR1 is DFQATT and CDR2 SNEGSKA (reference sequence). With 6 bases clipped from V and 0 bases from J, the junction kept 10 bases outside the gene matches. The CDR3 sequence is 15 residues long. The CDR3 loop is CSAPPGQLVNTEAFF. DNA for the CDR3: TGCAGTGCCCCTCCGGGACAGCTAGTGAACACTGAAGCTTTCTTT.

J is TRBJ1-4 and V is TRBV5-1; D gene ambiguous. This CDR3 has 16 amino acids. V lost 4 bases, J lost 0 bases, and 13 bases lay in between. The germline V gene has CDR1 SGHRS and CDR2 YFSETQ. Here the CDR3 reads CASSPRGEATNEKLFF. As DNA, the CDR3 is TGCGCCAGCAGCCCCCGCGGGGAGGCAACTAATGAAAAACTGTTTTTT.

The chain combines TRBV6-1 with TRBJ2-1; 8 nucleotides align to TRBD2. The CDR3 is 15 residues long. After removal of 6 bases from V and 4 bases from J, the junction contained 8 bases not matched to a gene. Germline V gene lookup returns CDR1 MNHNS and CDR2 SASEGT. The CDR3 is CASSTLADLYNEQFF. The DNA of the CDR3 is TGTGCCAGCAGCACACTAGCGGACCTATACAATGAGCAGTTCTTC.

This clonotype was detected only a few times. This rearrangement joins TRBV20-1 to TRBJ2-1, with D uncertain. The V end lost 3 bases, the J end lost 2 bases, and 11 bases lay between the germline ends. Germline loops: CDR1 DFQATT, CDR2 SNEGSKA (reference sequence). This CDR3 has 14 residues. CDR3 sequence: CSARGSATYNEQFF. CDR3 bases: TGCAGTGCTAGGGGCAGCGCAACCTACAATGAGCAGTTCTTC.

The chain couples TRBV12-3 or TRBV12-4 to TRBJ2-2; D gene ambiguous. V was trimmed by 3 bases and J by 3 bases, leaving 14 bases between them. The CDR3 is 16 residues long. CDR3 nucleotide sequence: TGTGCCAGCAGTTTGGTCCCCTTGAGCTACACCGGGGAGCTGTTTTTT. It codes for CASSLVPLSYTGELFF.

The chain carries TRBV18 and TRBJ1-2; no clear D. The CDR3 has 15 residues. V lost 1 base, J lost 1 base, and 10 bases lay in between. Germline-derived CDR1 and CDR2 are KGHSH and LQKENI. CDR3 bases: TGTGCCAGCTCACCACGAGACACCATTAACTATGGCTACACCTTC. It codes for CASSPRDTINYGYTF.

The chain has TRBV10-3 and TRBJ2-2; 7 nucleotides line up with TRBD2. CDR1 is ENHRY, CDR2 SYGVKD, per germline. V shed 5 bases, J shed 1 base, and the junction held 10 bases outside the gene matches. The CDR3 consists of 17 residues. The CDR3, as DNA: TGTGCCATCAGTACGGCGGGAGCATCCGGGAACACCGGGGAGCTGTTTTTT. Protein: CAISTAGASGNTGELFF.

The chain has TRBV20-1 and TRBJ2-7, with 7 bases identical to TRBD1. Per germline, CDR1 DFQATT and CDR2 SNEGSKA (reference sequence). The length of the CDR3 is 13 residues. V lost 6 bases and J lost 7; bases outside the gene matches: 12. The CDR3 region has the DNA TGCAGTGCACCCGGGACAGTCAATCTGGAGCAGTACGTC. It encodes CSAPGTVNLEQYV.

CDR3 sequence: CASSQNTGLLTEAFF. The CDR3 DNA is TGCGCCAGCAGCCAAAATACAGGATTACTCACTGAAGCTTTCTTT. The chain joins TRBV4-1 to TRBJ1-1; a possible D gene is TRBD1 (5 bases). From germline, CDR1 is MGHRA and CDR2 YSYEKL. V gave up 2 bases and J gave up 4 bases, with 14 bases separating them. The CDR3 runs to 15 residues.

The rearrangement uses TRBV7-7 and TRBJ2-7; D may be TRBD1 or TRBD2 (5 bases each). Germline V gene data show CDR1 as SSHAT and CDR2 as FNYEAQ (reference sequence). The CDR3 is made up of 14 amino acids. The V gene lost 4 bases and the J gene lost 0 bases, with 10 bases spanning the gap. CDR3 amino acids: CASSSRGDSYEQYF. For the CDR3, the DNA is TGTGCCAGCAGCTCGAGGGGTGACTCCTACGAGCAGTACTTC. Full variable domain (outside the CDR3, taken from reference TRBV7-7 and TRBJ2-7): GAGVSQSPRYKVTKRGQDVTLRCDPISSHATLYWYQQALGQGPEFLTYFNYEAQPDKSGLPSDRFSAERPEGSISTLTIQRTEQRDSAMYRCASSSRGDSYEQYFGPGTRLTVT.

Ten or more counts support this clonotype. The J gene is TRBJ2-2, the V gene TRBV12-3 or TRBV12-4, with D unresolved. V was clipped by 7 bases and J by 1 base, with 4 bases between them. The length of the CDR3 is 12 residues. As DNA, the CDR3 is TGTGCCAGCACCCTGAACACCGGGGAGCTGTTTTTT. Its protein is CASTLNTGELFF.

The chain recombines TRBV11-1 with TRBJ2-5; D gene unclear. Trimming stripped 5 bases from V and 2 bases from J, with 9 bases between. The CDR3 sequence is 13 residues long. Germline V gene data show CDR1 as SGHAT and CDR2 as FQDESV (reference sequence). CDR3 nucleotide sequence: TGTGCCAGCAGCCTAAACGTACAAGAGACCCAGTACTTC. Its protein is CASSLNVQETQYF.

The chain joins TRBV24-1 to TRBJ2-1; D may be TRBD2 (5 bases). Trimming took 3 bases from V and 0 from J, leaving 11 bases between them. The CDR3 is made up of 16 amino acids. Germline CDR1 reads KGHDR; CDR2 reads SFDVKD. CDR3 protein: CATSDQRITSYNEQFF. The DNA of the CDR3 is TGTGCCACCAGTGATCAGCGGATCACCTCCTACAATGAGCAGTTCTTC.

This clonotype was recorded at least ten times. The chain joins TRBV7-6 to TRBJ2-2; 9 bases map to TRBD1. V gave up 3 bases and J gave up 6 bases; unmatched junction bases: 11. CDR1 and CDR2 from the germline V gene are SGHVS and FNYEAQ. The CDR3 is 17 amino acids. In nucleotides, the CDR3 is TGTGCCAGCAGCTTTATCATCGGGACAGGGTCGGCCGGGGAGCTGTTTTTT. It encodes CASSFIIGTGSAGELFF.

Only a few counts were recorded for this clonotype. This rearrangement joins TRBV12-3 or TRBV12-4 to TRBJ1-2, with D possibly TRBD1 on 5 matching bases. V lost 5 bases, J lost 12 bases, and 16 bases lay in between. The CDR3 runs 12 residues. CDR3 loop: CASSPSFPRDTF. DNA for the CDR3: TGTGCCAGCAGTCCCTCTTTCCCCAGGGACACCTTC.

In this sample, this clonotype turned up a few times. This sequence joins TRBV28 and TRBJ1-5; D is uncertain. The CDR3 has 15 amino acids. The germline CDR1 and CDR2 sequences are MDHEN and SYDVKM. V was clipped by 6 bases and J by 1 base, with 13 bases between them. DNA of the CDR3: TGTGCCAGCAGACCGTCGGCGGGGAGCAATCAGCCCCAGCATTTT. Its protein is CASRPSAGSNQPQHF. The full variable domain, rest sourced from reference TRBV28 and TRBJ1-5, is DVKVTQSSRYLVKRTGEKVFLECVQDMDHENMFWYRQDPGLGLRLIYFSYDVKMKEKGDIPEGYSVSREKKERFSLILESASTNQTSMYLCASRPSAGSNQPQHFGDGTRLSIL.

Only a few counts were recorded for this clonotype. The rearrangement uses TRBV7-8 and TRBJ1-2, with no clear D. V was shortened by 0 bases and J by 2 bases, with 13 bases between the two germline ends. CDR1 and CDR2 from the germline V gene are SGHVS and FQNEAQ. CDR3 size: 16 residues. The CDR3 reads CASSLAPGTSNYGYTF. The CDR3 DNA sequence: TGTGCCAGCAGCTTAGCGCCCGGCACCTCAAACTATGGCTACACCTTC.

This clonotype was recorded many times. CDR3 sequence reads: CASTLTGGGTEAFF. The CDR3 DNA reads TGCGCCAGCACACTGACAGGGGGTGGAACTGAAGCTTTCTTT. V usage is TRBV5-1 and J usage is TRBJ1-1, with 9 bases lining up with TRBD1. Germline loops: CDR1 SGHRS, CDR2 YFSETQ. V trimming: 6 bases; J trimming: 5 bases; junction bases outside the gene matches: 8. The CDR3 is made up of 14 amino acids.

This clonotype was counted only a few times. The rearrangement uses TRBV3-1 and TRBJ1-1; D remains ambiguous. This CDR3 has 15 residues. The germline CDR1 and CDR2 sequences are LGHDT and YNNKEL (reference sequence). V was trimmed by 3 bases and J by 1 base, leaving 12 bases between them. In DNA form, the CDR3 reads TGTGCCAGCAGCCATAGTATAGGGCGGAACACTGAAGCTTTCTTT. This codes for CASSHSIGRNTEAFF.

This clonotype showed up just a few times. The chain is built from TRBV20-1 and TRBJ2-5, with D unresolved. From germline, CDR1 is DFQATT and CDR2 SNEGSKA (reference sequence). The CDR3 spans 11 residues. Between the trimmed V and J ends, which lost 6 bases and 5 bases, there was a span of 10 bases. The CDR3 bases are TGCAGTGCGGATCAACTGGAGACCCAGTACTTC. It translates to CSADQLETQYF.

The chain has TRBV3-1 and TRBJ2-6; D remains unclear. The CDR3 runs 16 residues. Germline V gene data show CDR1 as LGHDT and CDR2 as YNNKEL (reference sequence). Between the trimmed V and J ends, which lost 0 bases and 2 bases, there was a span of 8 bases. CDR3 loop: CASSQERGAGANVLTF. DNA of the CDR3: TGTGCCAGCAGCCAAGAGCGTGGGGCTGGGGCCAACGTCCTGACTTTC.

This clonotype was recorded many times. The gene calls are TRBV28 and TRBJ2-7; unclear D gene. The V end was cut by 6 bases, the J end by 3 bases, with 9 bases between. The CDR3 sequence is 12 residues long. Germline V gene lookup returns CDR1 MDHEN and CDR2 SYDVKM. CDR3 nucleotide sequence: TGTGCCAGCAGCTTCTTGAACTACGAGCAGTACTTC. Translation gives CASSFLNYEQYF.